The 8 T cell receptor beta chains reported below all come from one sample, sequenced in a study of glioma-infiltrating T cells. The iRepertoire nested amplicon-rescue multiplex PCR amplified TCR alpha and beta CDR3s from RNA. TCRdb passed the multiplex PCR reads through MiXCR, listing each CDR3 protein once. This sample has about 410,000 distinct CDR3 sequences, with 41% found just once. The specimen sequenced was glioma tissue, nonneoplastic brain tissue, or PBMCs (not recorded which). The receptor source for this set is a human donor with low-grade glioma or glioblastoma, undergoing nonglioma brain surgery, or in good health (not recorded which).

Remarks on this clonotype: This may stem from a read error, because a much larger clone lies one nucleotide away. The rearrangement joins TRBV27 to TRBJ1-5; tentative D call: TRBD1 (5 bases). CDR1 MNHEY and CDR2 SMNVEV come from the germline V gene (reference sequence). The CDR3 is made up of 16 amino acids. The chain's CDR3 is CASSQGPHTGTQHQHF. The CDR3 DNA sequence: TGTGCCAGCAGCCAAGGCCCACACACCGGGACTCAGCACCAGCATTTT.

This clonotype was counted ten times or more. This chain connects TRBV6-2 or TRBV6-3 to TRBJ1-2; 7 nucleotides agree with TRBD1. This CDR3 is 13 amino acids long. V was clipped by 5 bases and J by 3 bases; unmatched bases: 3. The germline CDR1 and CDR2 sequences are MNHEY and SVGEGT. The CDR3 reads CASSDRADYGYTF. In nucleotides, the CDR3 is TGTGCCAGCAGTGACAGGGCGGACTATGGCTACACCTTC.

This clonotype was observed a few times. The rearrangement joins TRBV6-1 to TRBJ2-7; 7 bases agree with TRBD1. This CDR3 is 12 amino acids long. From germline, CDR1 is MNHNS and CDR2 SASEGT. The V segment lost 8 bases and the J segment 4 bases; nucleotides outside the gene matches: 5. The CDR3, as DNA: TGTGCCAGCCGGGACAGCTATTACGAGCAGTACTTC. Its translation: CASRDSYYEQYF.

The rearrangement joins TRBV27 to TRBJ2-2; D ambiguous. V gave up 3 bases and J gave up 1 base, with 12 bases separating them. Germline loops: CDR1 MNHEY, CDR2 SMNVEV (reference sequence). The CDR3 runs to 16 residues. CDR3 protein: CASSFICFGNTGELFF. CDR3 sequence (DNA): TGTGCCAGCAGTTTCATCTGTTTCGGGAACACCGGGGAGCTGTTTTTT.

This clonotype has a single count. A read error may explain this, as a much larger clone is one base away. The V call is TRBV28, the J call TRBJ2-7; D uncertain. Germline V lookup: CDR1 MDHEN, CDR2 SYDVKM. The CDR3 has 11 residues. The CDR3 DNA sequence: TGTGCCAGCAGTTTCGCCTACGAGCAGCACTTC. Translated, it gives CASSFAYEQHF.

This clonotype has only a few counts. This chain uses TRBV28 with TRBJ2-7; 11 bases fit TRBD2. V gave up 7 bases and J gave up 7 bases; unmatched junction bases: 9. CDR1 and CDR2 from the germline V gene are MDHEN and SYDVKM. CDR3 length equals 14 residues. CDR3 residues: CASTLGLAGPEQYF. The CDR3 DNA is TGTGCCAGCACACTAGGACTAGCGGGTCCTGAGCAGTACTTC.

The gene calls are TRBV7-2 and TRBJ2-6; maybe TRBD1 (5 bases). The CDR3 is 16 residues long. Trimming shortened V by 5 bases and J by 0 bases, and 11 bases separated the two germline ends. Germline V gene lookup returns CDR1 SGHTA and CDR2 FQGNSA. In DNA, the CDR3 is TGTGCCAGCAGCGCAGGCAGGGTCTCTGGGGCCAACGTCCTGACTTTC. The encoded protein is CASSAGRVSGANVLTF. Full variable domain (rest looked up from reference TRBV7-2 and TRBJ2-6): GAGVSQSPSNKVTEKGKDVELRCDPISGHTALYWYRQSLGQGLEFLIYFQGNSAPDKSGLPSDRFSAERTGGSVSTLTIQRTQQEDSAVYLCASSAGRVSGANVLTFGAGSRLTVL.

The CDR3 region has the DNA TGCGCCAGCAGGAGACAGGGGTCCTCAGGATTTTATGGCTACACCTTC. This codes for CASRRQGSSGFYGYTF. This rearrangement joins TRBV4-1 to TRBJ1-2, with 8 bases matching TRBD1. V lost 6 bases and J lost 5; bases outside the gene matches: 14. There are 16 residues in the CDR3. Looked up from germline, CDR1 is MGHRA and CDR2 is YSYEKL.